This T cell receptor (beta chain) is from a study of cytomegalovirus exposure and HLA in healthy donors. Study-wide findings and caveats: Most CMV-associated TCR beta chains appeared HLA-restricted in a later analysis. Follow-up analysis found HLA locus-dependent TCR association rates, highest for DRB1 and lowest for HLA-C. Several of the most significant clusters appeared linked to common viral pathogens, based on a later analysis. In a later analysis, a genetic analysis reported fewer productive-TCR N-insertions in an Asian-associated ancestry cluster than the cohort average.

As regards this clone: What it binds is unknown.

Amplification used 60 Vbeta primers and 13 Jbeta primers. Only in-frame clones appear in the TCRdb table, and some are missing; sequencing was by immunoSEQ multiplex PCR. Of roughly 140,000 clones in the sample, around 79% were seen once. The V gene end was trimmed by 3 bases and the J gene end by 4 bases; junction bases not matched to a gene: 3. CDR3 length: 15 amino acids. Germline assignment: CDR1 SNHLY and CDR2 FYNNEI. The J gene is TRBJ1-1, the V gene TRBV2; 12 nucleotides align to TRBD1. Sequencing used PBMCs. This clonotype was obtained from a male donor in good health and CMV-seronegative. CDR3 residues: CASSEGDRGRTEAFF. Written as DNA, the CDR3 is TGTGCCAGCAGTGAGGGGGACAGGGGGCGCACTGAAGCTTTCTTT.